Many counts were recorded for the clone carrying this TCR beta chain. MiXCR, run by TCRdb on the 5' RACE reads, gives a single entry per CDR3 protein. This table holds 57,000 or so distinct CDR3 sequences, around 5.2% found once. Germline CDR1 and CDR2: SGHNT and YYREEE (reference sequence). CDR3 length: 15 amino acids. V was pared by 2 bases and J by 7 bases, with 19 bases between. The data were obtained in a study of early T cells in non-severe SARS-CoV-2 infection. The clonotype was recovered from an adult who was a healthcare worker with PCR-confirmed SARS-CoV-2 infection or an uninfected control (not recorded which). The chain uses TRBV5-4 and TRBJ2-7; TRBD1 is a possible D gene (5 bases). Source material: whole blood. CDR3 residues: CASSFEAGRTKEQYF. The DNA of the CDR3 is TGTGCCAGCAGCTTTGAGGCTGGAAGGACAAAAGAGCAGTACTTC.